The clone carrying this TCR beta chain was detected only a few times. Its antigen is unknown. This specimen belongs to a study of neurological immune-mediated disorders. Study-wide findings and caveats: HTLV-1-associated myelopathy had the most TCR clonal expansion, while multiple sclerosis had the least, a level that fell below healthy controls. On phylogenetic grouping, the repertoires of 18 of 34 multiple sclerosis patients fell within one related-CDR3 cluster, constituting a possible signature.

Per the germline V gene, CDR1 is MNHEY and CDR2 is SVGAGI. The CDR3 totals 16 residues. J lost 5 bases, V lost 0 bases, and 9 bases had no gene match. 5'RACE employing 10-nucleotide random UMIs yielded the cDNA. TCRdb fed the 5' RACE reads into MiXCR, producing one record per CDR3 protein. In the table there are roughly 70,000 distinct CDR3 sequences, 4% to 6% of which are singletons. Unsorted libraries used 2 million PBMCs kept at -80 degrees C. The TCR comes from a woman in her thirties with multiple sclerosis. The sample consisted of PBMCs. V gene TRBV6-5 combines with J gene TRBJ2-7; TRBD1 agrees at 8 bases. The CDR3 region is CASSYSMPTGANEQYF. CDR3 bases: TGTGCCAGCAGTTACTCGATGCCGACAGGGGCCAACGAGCAGTACTTC.